This entry lists 16 T cell receptor beta chains sequenced from one sample in a study of identical twins. Using its own MiXCR run on the 5' RACE reads, TCRdb lists one record per CDR3 protein. This repertoire shows more than 1.5 million distinct CDR3 sequences, around a third found once; its top ten account for around 0.25%. The sequenced sample was cord blood. These receptors all come from a newborn girl in good health.

Only a few counts were recorded for this clonotype. V and J are TRBV12-3 or TRBV12-4 and TRBJ2-1, with D possibly TRBD2 on 6 matching bases. The CDR3 spans 15 residues. V dropped 2 bases and J dropped 6 bases, with 14 bases sitting between them. The CDR3 loop reads CASSLSRERSNEQFF. The CDR3 DNA reads as TGTGCCAGCAGTTTATCACGGGAGCGTTCCAATGAGCAGTTCTTC.

The chain combines TRBV3-1 with TRBJ2-1; no firm D call. CDR3 length: 16 amino acids. Looked up from germline, CDR1 is LGHDT and CDR2 is YNNKEL (reference sequence). V lost 3 bases, J lost 1 base, and 13 bases lay in between. The CDR3 spells CASSHVDWGSYNEQFF. DNA of the CDR3: TGTGCCAGCAGCCACGTAGACTGGGGATCCTACAATGAGCAGTTCTTC.

The rearrangement links TRBV5-1 to TRBJ2-1; 8 bases line up with TRBD2. The CDR3 is 15 residues long. The trim removed 3 bases at V and 9 bases at J, leaving 11 bases unmatched. Germline CDR1 and CDR2: SGHRS and YFSETQ. CDR3 region: CASSYSGGRGGEQFF. The CDR3 nucleotides read TGCGCCAGCAGCTACAGCGGGGGTCGGGGTGGTGAGCAGTTCTTC.

A few counts support this clonotype. The V call is TRBV14, the J call TRBJ1-2; D is unclear. Between the trimmed V and J ends, which lost 1 base and 4 bases, there was a span of 13 bases. This CDR3 contains 15 residues. CDR1 is SGHDN, CDR2 FVKESK, per germline. CDR3 in DNA: TGTGCCAGCAGCCAAGGGAACCTGAGGGCCTATGGCTACACCTTC. It yields the protein CASSQGNLRAYGYTF.

The chain joins TRBV7-9 to TRBJ2-7, with TRBD1 matching over 10 bases. With V trimmed by 1 base and J by 0 bases, 6 bases remained unmatched. Germline-derived CDR1 and CDR2 are SEHNR and FQNEAQ (reference sequence). The CDR3 covers 17 residues. CDR3 protein: CASSLVVWDRGSYEQYF. CDR3 DNA: TGTGCCAGCAGCTTAGTTGTCTGGGACAGGGGCTCCTACGAGCAGTACTTC.

This clonotype has a handful of counts. The chain has TRBV7-9 and TRBJ2-1; TRBD1 is a possible D gene (6 bases). Trimming removed 0 bases from V and 7 bases from J, with 13 bases in between. CDR1 and CDR2 (germline): SEHNR, FQNEAQ (reference sequence). This CDR3 is built from 15 residues. The CDR3 protein is CASSLAGRGRNEQFF. The CDR3 DNA reads TGTGCCAGCAGCTTAGCTGGCAGGGGAAGGAATGAGCAGTTCTTC.

Only a few counts were recorded for this clonotype. V gene TRBV3-1 combines with J gene TRBJ2-7, with D maybe TRBD1 (6 bases). Looked up from germline, CDR1 is LGHDT and CDR2 is YNNKEL (reference sequence). Trimming shortened V by 4 bases and J by 6 bases, and 13 bases separated the two germline ends. The CDR3 is made up of 13 amino acids. The CDR3 is CASSLATGREQYF. The CDR3 nucleotides read TGTGCCAGCAGCCTCGCAACAGGGCGCGAGCAGTACTTC.

To note about this clonotype: Given a much more abundant clone one base away, this may be a read error. This chain uses TRBV5-1 with TRBJ1-5, with TRBD1 identical over 8 bases. The CDR3 runs to 13 residues. V was clipped by 4 bases and J by 5 bases; unmatched bases: 2. Germline assignment: CDR1 SGHRS and CDR2 YFSETQ. The CDR3 coding sequence is TGCGCCAGCAGCATGACAGGGGATCAGCCCCAGCATTTT. Encoded protein: CASSMTGDQPQHF. The whole variable domain, filled in from reference TRBV5-1 and TRBJ1-5, reads KAGVTQTPRYLIKTRGQQVTLSCSPISGHRSVSWYQQTPGQGLQFLFEYFSETQRNKGNFPGRFSGRQFSNSRSEMNVSTLELGDSALYLCASSMTGDQPQHFGDGTRLSIL.

The rearrangement joins TRBV24-1 to TRBJ2-5; 7 bases fit TRBD1. From germline, CDR1 is KGHDR and CDR2 SFDVKD. This CDR3 is 13 amino acids long. Unmatched junction bases numbered 8, after V lost 3 bases and J lost 11 bases. Here the CDR3 reads CATSDDRDNEQYF. As DNA, the CDR3 is TGTGCCACCAGTGATGACAGGGACAATGAGCAGTACTTC.

J is TRBJ2-6 and V is TRBV4-2, with TRBD2 matching over 10 bases. The junction had 12 bases not matched to a gene; V was cut back by 0 bases and J by 4 bases. The CDR3 sequence is 20 residues long. The germline gives CDR1 LGHNA, CDR2 YNFKEQ. The CDR3 region has the DNA TGTGCCAGCAGCCAAGAGCCTAGCGGGGGCGGGGCCCTGGGGGCCAACGTCCTGACTTTC. Translating it yields CASSQEPSGGGALGANVLTF.

The chain has TRBV20-1 and TRBJ2-3; no clear D. This CDR3 spans 15 amino acids. V lost 0 bases and J lost 9, with 19 bases in between. Germline lookup yields CDR1 DFQATT and CDR2 SNEGSKA (reference sequence). CDR3 in amino acids: CSARDPWTIVITQYF. The DNA for the CDR3 is TGCAGTGCTAGAGATCCATGGACCATAGTCATAACGCAGTATTTT.

This clonotype was counted a few times. The rearrangement uses TRBV12-3 or TRBV12-4 and TRBJ1-2; unclear D gene. V lost 5 bases and J 6 bases, leaving 16 bases between the germline ends. This CDR3 comprises 14 residues. DNA for the CDR3: TGTGCCAGCAGTGATCTGGGGATCCCCAATGGCTACACCTTC. Translating gives CASSDLGIPNGYTF.

This clonotype was counted at least ten times. The chain employs TRBV15 and TRBJ2-3; no reliable D call. Per germline, CDR1 LNHNV and CDR2 YYDKDF (reference sequence). The ends were cut back, 8 bases at V and 3 bases at J, with 12 bases in the middle. The CDR3 contains 13 residues. The CDR3 protein is CATAREPTDTQYF. CDR3 nucleotides: TGTGCCACCGCTAGGGAACCAACAGATACGCAGTATTTT.

The chain couples TRBV2 to TRBJ2-1, with D perhaps TRBD2 (5 bases). The DNA end favors TRBJ2-7, so the J call may be wrong. Germline V gene data show CDR1 as SNHLY and CDR2 as FYNNEI. This CDR3 contains 15 residues. Written as DNA, the CDR3 is TGTGCCAGCAGTCCGCCTGGACTCTCCTACAATGAGCAGTACTTC. Its protein product is CASSPPGLSYNEQYF.

In the case of this clonotype: A single base separates this from a much larger clone, so it may be a read error. The chain uses TRBV10-3 and TRBJ2-1; TRBD1 aligns across 7 bases. This CDR3 region has 13 residues. Germline V lookup: CDR1 ENHRY, CDR2 SYGVKD. J gave up 0 bases and V 7 bases, and 0 bases lay outside the gene matches. Here the CDR3 DNA reads TGTGCCATCACAGGGGGCTCCTACAATGAGCAGTTCTTC. Its protein is CAITGGSYNEQFF.

The chain combines TRBV6-7 with TRBJ2-1; either TRBD1 or TRBD2 may supply D (5 bases each). TRBV6-7 is assigned to the ORF class and has an uncertain function. This CDR3 spans 16 amino acids. V lost 6 bases and J 3 bases, leaving 18 bases between the germline ends. Here the CDR3 DNA reads TGTGCCAGCAGCCCAATAGGGACGTACCGCTACAATGAGCAGTTCTTC. Translation: CASSPIGTYRYNEQFF.